This entry is about one T cell receptor (beta chain). The target antigen is unknown. It may be a read error: a sequence one base away is much more abundant. CD8+CD4-CCR7+CD45RA+ cells were sorted as naive CD8 T cells. Methods described previously were used for bulk TCR libraries, and listed TCR primers were applied. TCRdb redid the calling of the PCR reads with MiXCR, one entry per CDR3 protein. The table includes 400,000 to 600,000 distinct CDR3 sequences, 25% detected once. CDR1 is SGHAT and CDR2 is FQNNGV in the germline V gene. The ends lost 5 bases at V and 5 bases at J; junction bases unmatched: 15. This CDR3 is built from 17 residues. The entry originates in a study of molecular identifiers for immune sequencing clone quantification. As for the study in general: Four of five RNA aliquots from around 18,000 or 91,000 naive CD8 T cells were sequenced.

General study results and limits: In CMV-specific effectors, clones above 20 copies held over 99% of molecules; naive, under 1%.

The origin of this receptor is a human donor in good health. Some libraries in this study had Jurkat cell RNA spiked in. The chain joins TRBV11-2 to TRBJ2-1; 7 bases map to TRBD2. The sequenced material came from naive CD8+ T cells from blood, with Jurkat cell RNA spiked in. The subset: FACS-sorted CD8+CD4-CCR7+CD45RA+ naive T cells. The CDR3 sequence is CASSPLSGRGVHNEQFF. CDR3 bases: TGTGCCAGCAGCCCCCTTAGTGGCCGGGGGGTGCACAATGAGCAGTTCTTC.